This T cell receptor beta chain stems from a study of OX40 agonist ivuxolimab in advanced cancers. Looking at the study overall: Ivuxolimab was an agonistic, fully human IgG2 monoclonal antibody directed against OX40 (CD134), a costimulatory receptor. Intravenous ivuxolimab was administered to patients every 2 weeks at six dose levels: 0.01, 0.1, 0.3, 1.5, 3 and 10 mg/kg. Of the approximately 50 dose-escalation patients, hepatocellular carcinoma was present in roughly 19, melanoma in roughly 15, renal cell carcinoma in 9 and head and neck cancer in 9. In the dose-escalation cohort, more than 80% of patients were male, and the mean age was 60 years with a range of roughly 20 to 79. Patients were allowed to have had prior anti-PD-1, anti-PD-L1 or anti-CTLA-4 therapy, and roughly two fifths of the dose-escalation patients had been treated with checkpoint inhibitors. Partial responses occurred in three dose-escalation patients: two with cutaneous melanoma and one with hepatocellular carcinoma. The purpose of peripheral TCRbeta sequencing was to test whether ivuxolimab changed TCR sequence diversity and led to clonal T-cell expansion. The paper covers the monotherapy dose-escalation part of the phase I ivuxolimab trial, which included N of about 50 patients. Broader findings and caveats from the paper: Low levels of normalized T-cell clonal expansion were also shown by some nonresponding patients. Clonal expansion of both CD4+ and CD8+ blood T cells was observed from baseline to week 6 at doses 0.1 to 3.0 mg/kg. The antigen specificity of the clonally expanded peripheral T cells was not determined. After ivuxolimab, CD8+ T cells had more expanded clones than CD4+ T cells on average. In partial responders in the 0.1-3.0 mg/kg groups, normalized peripheral clonal expansion was found to be among the lowest, especially among CD8+ T cells.

Via the germline V gene, CDR1 is SGHRS and CDR2 YFSETQ. The junction carries 9 bases between V and J, which are trimmed by 3 bases and 4 bases respectively. The CDR3 contains 13 residues, cysteine and phenylalanine counted. Here the CDR3 DNA is all that survives: 39 bases in frame from base 1. The trial excluded patients who had a history of autoimmune disease or were on systemic immunosuppression. In every dose cohort, peripheral blood was drawn for TCR sequencing at baseline, cycle 4 day 1, and cycle 7 day 1. The samples were taken from a phase I, first-in-human, multicenter, open-label dose-escalation trial of ivuxolimab. Adults with locally advanced or metastatic head and neck squamous cell, hepatocellular, melanoma or renal cell carcinoma were enrolled in the trial. Before TCR sequencing, CD4+ T cells and CD8+ T cells were sorted from peripheral blood as separate populations. Genomic DNA was extracted from sorted cells for sequencing of the TCRbeta CDR3 region. The immunoSEQ Assay was used for sequencing of TCRbeta CDR3 regions. TCRdb took over this immuneACCESS table, retaining in-frame rearrangements with V and J assigned. Such tables are incomplete; in checked studies, under half of the missing clones stem from an unresolved V gene, and the remainder is unexplained. This sample lists about 80,000 clones; about 93% were detected once. Clones ranked in the top ten supply around 0.29% of the sample.

About this clone itself: What antigen it recognizes has not been identified. Per-base qualities were not stored, and no clone one base away is much larger.

The chain is assembled from TRBV5-1 and TRBJ2-3; D gene: possibly TRBD1, on 5 matching bases. The specimen comprised CD4+ or CD8+ T cells sorted from blood, sampled in a trial of the OX40 agonist ivuxolimab. This sequence was found in an adult with an advanced solid tumor such as melanoma, head and neck, liver or kidney cancer. This receptor has the CDR3 CASSSQGSDTQYF. DNA sequence: TGCGCCAGCAGCTCCCAGGGATCAGATACGCAGTATTTT.